This TCR beta chain was identified during a study of early T cells in non-severe SARS-CoV-2 infection (dated by TCRdb to about 2021). Turning to the overall study: Bulk RNA from unsorted whole blood was used for TCR sequencing, so alpha and beta chains could not be paired.

What the authors observed across the whole study: VDJdb matching was skewed toward anti-spike CD8 responses, so virus-specific expansions were likely underestimated and private and CD4 specificities were missed.

The CDR3 holds 15 amino acids from the cysteine to the phenylalanine. The retained sequence is limited to the CDR3, 45 bases, with the frame set at the first base. Trimming removed 4 bases from V and 0 bases from J; the gene matches leave 4 bases unexplained. The germline V gene gives CDR1 as SGHRS and CDR2 as YFSETQ. In this sample, this clonotype turned up a few times. Its binding antigen is unknown. Qualities for individual bases were not recorded, and no much larger clone is one base off. A case-control design nested within a healthcare worker cohort in London, UK, was used, with weekly nasopharyngeal swab PCR tests and blood sampling performed. Healthcare workers were enrolled in the week of the UK lockdown, from 23 to 31 March 2020, and were followed every week for up to roughly 15 weeks. The method was 5' RACE. The data were produced on a NextSeq 500. To correct for sequencing error and PCR bias, the TCR library protocol tagged individual cDNA molecules with unique molecular identifiers. Sequencing covered both TCR alpha and beta chains, and within each sample the abundances of alpha and beta sequences were tightly co-correlated. The source study handled its data this way. Decombinator V4 was used to annotate the V gene, J gene and CDR3 of the TCR sequences. Expanded TCRs were defined as changing significantly between any two time points under a Poisson model with p below 0.0001. TCR abundances were normalised to the total number of TCRs sequenced per sample and were expressed as counts per million. MAIT TCRs were defined by TRAV1-2 paired with TRAJ12, TRAJ20 or TRAJ33, and iNKT TCRs by TRAV10 paired with TRAJ18. VDJdb, accessed on 1 November 2021, was searched for TCRs annotated for CMV, EBV and SARS-CoV-2, and TCRs annotated for more than one antigen were excluded. Using fastp trimming at Q25 and MiXCR clonotype assembly, TCRdb reanalyzed the public sequencing data and kept in-frame beta chains. Rows merge per CDR3 protein into single entries with the most common DNA and genes. The V and J calls come from TCRdb's annotation, not from the publication. For this sample the table gives approximately 90,000 distinct CDR3 sequences, of which approximately 17% were detected only once. 4.5% to 6.5% of the sample lies in the top ten.

The sequence links TRBV5-1 to TRBJ2-5; 9 central nucleotides agree with TRBD2. The source of this sequence is an adult who was a healthcare worker with PCR-confirmed SARS-CoV-2 infection or an uninfected control (not recorded which). The specimen comprised whole blood, sampled at baseline. This receptor carries the CDR3 CASSRRLADQETQYF. The DNA reads TGCGCCAGCAGCCGTAGACTAGCGGACCAAGAGACCCAGTACTTC. Reference TRBV5-1 and TRBJ2-5 genes cover what lies past the CDR3, so the full variable domain is KAGVTQTPRYLIKTRGQQVTLSCSPISGHRSVSWYQQTPGQGLQFLFEYFSETQRNKGNFPGRFSGRQFSNSRSEMNVSTLELGDSALYLCASSRRLADQETQYFGPGTRLLVL.